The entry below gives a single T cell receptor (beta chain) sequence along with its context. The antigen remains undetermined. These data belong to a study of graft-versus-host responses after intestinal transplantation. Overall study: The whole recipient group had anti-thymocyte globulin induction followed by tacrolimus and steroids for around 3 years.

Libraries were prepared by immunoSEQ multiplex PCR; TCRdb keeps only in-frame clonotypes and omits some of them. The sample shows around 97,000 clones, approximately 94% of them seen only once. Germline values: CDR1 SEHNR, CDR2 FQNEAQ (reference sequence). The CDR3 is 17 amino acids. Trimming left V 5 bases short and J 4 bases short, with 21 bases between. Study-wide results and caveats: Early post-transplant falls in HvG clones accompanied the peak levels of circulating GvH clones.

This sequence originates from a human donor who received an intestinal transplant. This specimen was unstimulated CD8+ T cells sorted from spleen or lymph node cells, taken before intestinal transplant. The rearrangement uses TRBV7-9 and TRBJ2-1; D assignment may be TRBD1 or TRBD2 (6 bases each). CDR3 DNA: TGTGCCAGCAGCCCGGGAAAGGGGGGCTATCTTTACAATGAGCAGTTCTTC. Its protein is CASSPGKGGYLYNEQFF.